Shown below are 11 T cell receptor beta chains from a single sample sequenced in a study of blood T cell repertoires in COVID-19. The repertoire was sequenced with immunoSEQ multiplex PCR; TCRdb's copy has only in-frame clones and lacks some. The sample includes some 30,000 clones, around nine tenths of them seen just once. Sequencing was carried out using peripheral blood. The receptors come from a human donor in a cohort sampled during active COVID-19.

The rearrangement links TRBV19 to TRBJ1-5, with 8 bases matching TRBD1. The CDR3 contains 14 residues. Germline trimming cut 4 bases from V and 6 bases from J; bases unmatched to any gene: 5. The germline gives CDR1 LNHDA, CDR2 SQIVND (reference sequence). The CDR3 region has the DNA TGTGCCAGTAGTACTGGACAGGGAAGTCAGCCCCAGCATTTT. This gives the protein CASSTGQGSQPQHF.

The rearrangement joins TRBV9 to TRBJ2-2, with TRBD2 matching over 8 bases. Germline assignment: CDR1 SGDLS and CDR2 YYNGEE. The CDR3 sequence is 16 residues long. J was trimmed by 4 bases and V by 0 bases; bases with no gene match: 5. CDR3 loop: CASSVGAGAGTGELFF. Here the CDR3 DNA reads TGTGCCAGCAGCGTAGGAGCGGGGGCGGGCACCGGGGAGCTGTTTTTT.

The V and J genes are TRBV5-1 and TRBJ1-6; D remains unclear. V lost 4 bases to trimming and J lost 9 bases, with 17 bases between them. The germline V gene encodes CDR1 SGHRS and CDR2 YFSETQ. CDR3 length equals 15 residues. The CDR3 spells CASSPPAREGSPLHF. CDR3 coding DNA: TGCGCCAGCAGCCCGCCGGCCCGGGAGGGTTCACCCCTCCACTTT. The entire variable domain, with the rest obtained from reference TRBV5-1 and TRBJ1-6, is as follows: KAGVTQTPRYLIKTRGQQVTLSCSPISGHRSVSWYQQTPGQGLQFLFEYFSETQRNKGNFPGRFSGRQFSNSRSEMNVSTLELGDSALYLCASSPPAREGSPLHFGNGTRLTVT.

The genes are TRBV6-5 and TRBJ1-1; the match to TRBD1 covers 7 bases. Germline loops: CDR1 MNHEY, CDR2 SVGAGI. V shed 10 bases, J shed 3 bases, and the junction held 8 bases outside the gene matches. The CDR3 has 13 amino acids. CDR3 nucleotide sequence: TGTGCCACCTCCAGGCAGGGGGACACTGAAGCTTTCTTT. Its translation: CATSRQGDTEAFF.

This chain connects TRBV6-4 to TRBJ1-6; D unclear. The CDR3 contains 13 residues. Germline values: CDR1 MRHNA, CDR2 SNTAGT. V lost 2 bases and J 7 bases, leaving 6 bases between the germline ends. CDR3 DNA: TGTGCCAGCAGTGACAAGGAGAATTCACCCCTCCACTTT. Amino acids: CASSDKENSPLHF.

The chain links TRBV10-2 to TRBJ1-6; TRBD1 agrees at 9 bases. Trimming at V came to 3 bases and at J to 9 bases, leaving 3 bases not matched to a gene. The CDR3 totals 14 residues. Looked up from germline, CDR1 is WSHSY and CDR2 is SAAADI. This chain's CDR3 is CASSDRDRVSPLHF. CDR3 nucleotides: TGCGCCAGCAGTGACCGGGACAGGGTTTCACCCCTCCACTTT.

This chain connects TRBV7-9 to TRBJ1-2, with D hard to call. The CDR3 spans 15 residues. CDR1 and CDR2 from the germline V gene are SEHNR and FQNEAQ (reference sequence). V gave up 1 base and J gave up 6 bases, with 15 bases separating them. CDR3 nucleotide sequence: TGTGCCAGCAGCTTAGGGGAGAGTGCCTCCCATGGCTACACCTTC. Amino acid sequence: CASSLGESASHGYTF.

V and J are TRBV7-9 and TRBJ2-7; maybe TRBD2 (7 bases). CDR3 size: 16 residues. Trimming pared 1 base from V and 1 base from J, leaving 14 bases between. Germline V gene data show CDR1 as SEHNR and CDR2 as FQNEAQ (reference sequence). The CDR3 coding sequence is TGTGCCAGCAGCTTAGTTGCGGGGGCCCTATCCTACGAGCAGTACTTC. Translation: CASSLVAGALSYEQYF.

This rearrangement joins TRBV6-6 to TRBJ2-3; possible D gene TRBD2, 7 bases. The CDR3 runs 15 residues. The V and J ends lost 6 bases and 3 bases respectively, with 16 bases between them. Germline values: CDR1 MNHNY, CDR2 SVGAGI (reference sequence). In DNA form, the CDR3 reads TGTGCCAGCAGCCCCTCGAGGGGGGGGACAGATACGCAGTATTTT. Its protein product is CASSPSRGGTDTQYF.

This chain joins TRBV6-6 and TRBJ2-2; TRBD1 matches 9 bases. Germline assignment: CDR1 MNHNY and CDR2 SVGAGI (reference sequence). The CDR3 covers 16 residues. Unmatched junction bases numbered 5, after V lost 5 bases and J lost 1 base. DNA of the CDR3: TGTGCCAGCAGTCAACAGGGGGCGCGGAACACCGGGGAGCTGTTTTTT. The encoded protein is CASSQQGARNTGELFF.

The rearrangement links TRBV5-1 to TRBJ1-5; maybe TRBD1 (6 bases). The CDR3 runs to 15 residues. Trimming stripped 0 bases from V and 4 bases from J, with 11 bases between. Germline lookup yields CDR1 SGHRS and CDR2 YFSETQ. The CDR3 region has the DNA TGCGCCAGCAGCTTGGTAACAGGGTCTAATCAGCCCCAGCATTTT. It specifies CASSLVTGSNQPQHF.